This TCR beta chain stems from a study of control samples from healthy donors and cancer patients. CDR1 and CDR2 (germline): MGHRA, YSYEKL. The CDR3 is 17 amino acids. Trimming left V 0 bases short and J 4 bases short, with 17 bases between. Some clones are missing from TCRdb's copy, which holds only in-frame ones; the method was immunoSEQ multiplex PCR. Altogether about 130,000 clones are present, 70% to 90% being singletons, with the ten largest covering around 3%. The TCR was taken from a man aged 50 to 59 in good health. This chain uses TRBV4-1 with TRBJ2-3, with D possibly being TRBD1 or TRBD2 (6 bases each). The sample was blood. The CDR3 loop is CASSQDRRGAGSDTQYF. CDR3 DNA: TGCGCCAGCAGCCAAGATCGGAGGGGGGCGGGCTCAGATACGCAGTATTTT.